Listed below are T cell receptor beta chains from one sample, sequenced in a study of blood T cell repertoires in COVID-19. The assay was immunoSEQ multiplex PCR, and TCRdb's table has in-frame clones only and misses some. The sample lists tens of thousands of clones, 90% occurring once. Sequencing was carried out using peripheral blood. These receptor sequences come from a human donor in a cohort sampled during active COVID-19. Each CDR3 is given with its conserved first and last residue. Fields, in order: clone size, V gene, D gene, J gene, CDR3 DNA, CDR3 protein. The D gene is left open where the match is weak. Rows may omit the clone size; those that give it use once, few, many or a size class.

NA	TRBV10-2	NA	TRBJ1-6	TGCGCCAGCAGTGATAGGTCTTACGGGGATTCACCCCTCCACTTT	CASSDRSYGDSPLHF
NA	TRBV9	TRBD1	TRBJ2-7	TGTGCCAGCAGCGTAGCAGAGACAGGGGGAGGCGAGCAGTACTTC	CASSVAETGGGEQYF
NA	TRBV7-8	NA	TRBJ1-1	TGTGCCAGCAGCTCCCCGGGGGGACCAGATTTCTTT	CASSSPGGPDFF
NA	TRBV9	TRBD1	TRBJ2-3	TGTGCCAGCAGCGCCCGACAGGGGGCCCGTGAGGATACGCAGTATTTT	CASSARQGAREDTQYF
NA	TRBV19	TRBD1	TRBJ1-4	TGTGCCAGTAGTCCCCGGACAGGGTCTGAAAAACTGTTTTTT	CASSPRTGSEKLFF
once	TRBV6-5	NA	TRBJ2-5	TGTGCCAGCAGTCCCGACGTCGGGGAGACCCAGTACTTC	CASSPDVGETQYF
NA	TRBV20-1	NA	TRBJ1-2	TGCAGTGCTAACACCTATGGCTACACCTTC	CSANTYGYTF
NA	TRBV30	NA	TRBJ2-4	TGTGCCTGGAGTCGGGAATCGCAAAACATTCAGTACTTC	CAWSRESQNIQYF
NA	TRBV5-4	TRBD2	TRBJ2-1	TGTGCCAGCAGCCCGGGACTAGCGCCTCAAAGGCCCAACAATGAGCAGTTCTTC	CASSPGLAPQRPNNEQFF
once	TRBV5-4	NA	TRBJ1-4	TGTGCCAGCAGCTTGGCCGGGAGGGATGAAAAACTGTTTTTT	CASSLAGRDEKLFF
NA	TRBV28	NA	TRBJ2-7	TGTGCCAGCAGAAAATCTAGCTCCTACGAGCAGTACTTC	CASRKSSSYEQYF
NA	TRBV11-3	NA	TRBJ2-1	TGTGCCAGCAGCTGGTCTAACAATGAGCAGTTCTTC	CASSWSNNEQFF
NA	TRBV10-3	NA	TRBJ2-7	TGTGCCATCAGTGAGTCTGGCAGGGTAGGCGAGCAGTACTTC	CAISESGRVGEQYF
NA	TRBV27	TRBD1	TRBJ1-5	TGTGCCAGCAGACCTGCGGGACAGGGATTATTGCAGCCCCAGCATTTT	CASRPAGQGLLQPQHF
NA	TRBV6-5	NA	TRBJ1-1	TGTGCCAGCAGTTCTCAGGGAGGAACTGAAGCTTTCTTT	CASSSQGGTEAFF
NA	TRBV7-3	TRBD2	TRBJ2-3	TGTGCCAGCAGCTTAGGACTAGTCGGGTTTGCTACGCAGTATTTT	CASSLGLVGFATQYF
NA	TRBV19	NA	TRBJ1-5	TGTGCCAGTAGTATAGGTGACAGCCAGCCCCAGCATTTT	CASSIGDSQPQHF
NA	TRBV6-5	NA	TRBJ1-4	TGTGCCAGCAGTTACTCGATCCAGGAAAAACTGTTTTTT	CASSYSIQEKLFF
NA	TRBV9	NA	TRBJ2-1	TGTGCCAGCAGCCCCCCTAGCGAATCCTACAATGAGCAGTTCTTC	CASSPPSESYNEQFF
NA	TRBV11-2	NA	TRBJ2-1	TGTGCCAGCACCTCAAACAGGGCCCCTTACAATGAGCAGTTCTTC	CASTSNRAPYNEQFF
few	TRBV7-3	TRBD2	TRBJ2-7	TGTGCCAGCAGCTTAACCTCCCCCCGGACCCTCTCTGGCGGGAGTATCCACGAGCAGTACTTC	CASSLTSPRTLSGGSIHEQYF
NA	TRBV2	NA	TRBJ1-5	TGTGCCAGCAGTACCAGGGTTGGCAATCAGCCCCAGCATTTT	CASSTRVGNQPQHF
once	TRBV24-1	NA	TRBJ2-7	TGTGCCACCAGTGATTTGGGGAACGGGACATTCACCTACGAGCAGTACTTC	CATSDLGNGTFTYEQYF
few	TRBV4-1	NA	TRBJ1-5	TGCGCCAGCAGCCAAGCAGGTCTCAATCAGCCCCAGCATTTT	CASSQAGLNQPQHF